What follows are 15 T cell receptor beta chains derived from one specimen sequenced in a study of cytomegalovirus exposure and HLA in healthy donors (dated by TCRdb to 2017 to 2019). Library creation used the immunoSEQ multiplex PCR assay. Held by TCRdb, this immuneACCESS table contains in-frame sequences only and omits some clones. Under half of the omission traces to an unresolved V gene where checked; the cause of the rest is unknown. For this sample there are roughly 120,000 clones; roughly 88% appear just once. The top ten constitute about 6% of the sample. Sequencing was carried out using PBMCs. These receptors came from a woman between 18 and 29 years old in good health and CMV-seropositive.

This chain links TRBV5-4 with TRBJ2-3; 13 bases fit TRBD2. Germline CDR1 and CDR2: SGHNT and YYREEE (reference sequence). The CDR3 length is 17 residues. After removal of 4 bases from V and 0 bases from J, the junction contained 5 bases not matched to a gene. The chain's CDR3 is CASSELAGGPSTDTQYF. The CDR3 DNA reads as TGTGCCAGCAGCGAACTAGCGGGAGGGCCGAGCACAGATACGCAGTATTTT.

This clone was recorded only once. The genes are TRBV9 and TRBJ2-7; TRBD2 agrees at 8 bases. CDR1 and CDR2 (germline): SGDLS, YYNGEE. The ends lost 2 bases at V and 2 bases at J; junction bases unmatched: 6. There are 15 residues in the CDR3. The DNA of the CDR3 is TGTGCCAGCAGCGTTGGCGGGAGGCCCACCTACGAGCAGTACTTC. It is translated as CASSVGGRPTYEQYF.

This chain connects TRBV7-2 to TRBJ2-5; 8 positions match TRBD2. V gave up 6 bases and J gave up 4 bases; unmatched junction bases: 1. This CDR3 contains 12 residues. Germline V gene data show CDR1 as SGHTA and CDR2 as FQGNSA. The CDR3 DNA reads TGTGCCAGCAGGCTAGCGGGAGAGACCCAGTACTTC. Protein product: CASRLAGETQYF.

V and J are TRBV6-5 and TRBJ1-2; D not resolved. CDR1 MNHEY and CDR2 SVGAGI come from the germline V gene. V gave up 0 bases and J gave up 7 bases, with 9 bases separating them. The CDR3 extends over 13 amino acids. The CDR3 spells CASSYSRAGGYTF. In nucleotides, the CDR3 is TGTGCCAGCAGTTACTCGCGTGCGGGTGGCTACACCTTC.

This chain links TRBV11-1 with TRBJ2-5; D might be TRBD1 (6 bases). The CDR3 has 14 amino acids. V was cut by 5 bases and J by 5 bases, with 15 bases left in between. The germline gives CDR1 SGHAT, CDR2 FQDESV (reference sequence). The CDR3 region has the DNA TGTGCCAGCAGCCTGTTGGGGGCATCGGAGACCCAGTACTTC. It codes for CASSLLGASETQYF.

The chain recombines TRBV12-2 with TRBJ1-6. TRBV12-2 is a pseudogene locus. This CDR3 contains 18 residues. The CDR3 DNA reads TGTGCAAGTCGCTTACTCGGGCTGTTTCAGACTAATAATTCACCCCTCCACTTT. It is translated as CASRLLGLFQTNNSPLHF.

This rearrangement joins TRBV6-5 to TRBJ2-7, with a possible D match to TRBD1 (6 bases). Germline values: CDR1 MNHEY, CDR2 SVGAGI. V lost 2 bases and J lost 0, with 8 bases in between. The CDR3 consists of 14 residues. CDR3 region: CASSYRGSSYEQYF. The CDR3 DNA sequence: TGTGCCAGCAGTTACAGGGGGAGCTCCTACGAGCAGTACTTC.

This clone appeared once. This chain connects TRBV6-1 to TRBJ1-5; TRBD1 might be the D (5 bases). V lost 1 base, J lost 2 bases, and 9 bases lay in between. The CDR3 runs 15 residues. Germline loops: CDR1 MNHNS, CDR2 SASEGT. The CDR3 loop is CASSEGVRGNQPQHF. For the CDR3, the DNA is TGTGCCAGCAGTGAAGGAGTCAGGGGCAATCAGCCCCAGCATTTT.

V and J are TRBV28 and TRBJ1-5, with unresolved D. V shed 3 bases and J shed 6 bases, with 24 bases lying between them. The germline CDR1 and CDR2 sequences are MDHEN and SYDVKM. There are 18 residues in the CDR3. The DNA of the CDR3 is TGTGCCAGCAGTTTCGATATGGGTTTCCCGGCCCCAGGTCAGCCCCAGCATTTT. This gives the protein CASSFDMGFPAPGQPQHF.

The chain employs TRBV6-6 and TRBJ2-7, with D possibly TRBD1 on 6 matching bases. The V end was cut by 2 bases, the J end by 3 bases, with 17 bases between. Germline V gives CDR1 MNHNY, CDR2 SVGAGI (reference sequence). The CDR3 extends over 16 amino acids. Here the CDR3 reads CASSYPRGSVGYEQYF. For the CDR3, the DNA is TGTGCCAGCAGTTACCCCAGGGGAAGCGTAGGCTACGAGCAGTACTTC.

The chain recombines TRBV13 with TRBJ2-5; 8 bases align to TRBD1. The CDR3 contains 14 residues. Germline values: CDR1 PRHDT, CDR2 FYEKMQ (reference sequence). V gave up 4 bases and J gave up 2 bases; unmatched junction bases: 3. The CDR3 loop is CASSSGQGQETQYF. For the CDR3, the DNA is TGTGCCAGCAGCTCCGGACAGGGACAAGAGACCCAGTACTTC.

V usage is TRBV5-1 and J usage is TRBJ2-1; 7 bases match TRBD2. Germline assignment: CDR1 SGHRS and CDR2 YFSETQ. Trimming took 4 bases from V and 9 from J; bases not matched to a gene: 7. This CDR3 spans 13 amino acids. The CDR3 spells CASSRPGRGEQFF. DNA for the CDR3: TGCGCCAGCAGCCGTCCAGGGAGGGGTGAGCAGTTCTTC. The full variable domain, completed using reference TRBV5-1 and TRBJ2-1, is KAGVTQTPRYLIKTRGQQVTLSCSPISGHRSVSWYQQTPGQGLQFLFEYFSETQRNKGNFPGRFSGRQFSNSRSEMNVSTLELGDSALYLCASSRPGRGEQFFGPGTRLTVL.

This clone was counted between two and nine times. The rearrangement uses TRBV2 and TRBJ2-7; 9 bases agree with TRBD1. The length of the CDR3 is 13 residues. The trim removed 6 bases at V and 7 bases at J, leaving 7 bases unmatched. The germline CDR1 and CDR2 sequences are SNHLY and FYNNEI. CDR3 DNA: TGTGCCAGCAGGGGACAGGGAGCCGGGGAGCAGTACTTC. It translates to CASRGQGAGEQYF.

The V gene is TRBV7-2, the J gene TRBJ1-5; 10 bases line up with TRBD1. CDR3 length: 14 amino acids. The junction had 8 bases not matched to a gene; V was cut back by 5 bases and J by 10 bases. CDR1 and CDR2 (germline): SGHTA, FQGNSA. The CDR3 DNA sequence: TGTGCCAGCAGCCCTCGGGACAGGGGTAGTCCCCAGCATTTT. Protein: CASSPRDRGSPQHF. Full variable domain (missing parts from reference TRBV7-2 and TRBJ1-5): GAGVSQSPSNKVTEKGKDVELRCDPISGHTALYWYRQSLGQGLEFLIYFQGNSAPDKSGLPSDRFSAERTGGSVSTLTIQRTQQEDSAVYLCASSPRDRGSPQHFGDGTRLSIL.

V gene TRBV27 combines with J gene TRBJ1-2; the D is unclear. Germline V gives CDR1 MNHEY, CDR2 SMNVEV (reference sequence). V lost 0 bases and J lost 8, with 13 bases in between. There are 14 residues in the CDR3. CDR3 sequence reads: CASSLSYTTGGYTF. DNA of the CDR3: TGTGCCAGCAGTTTATCGTACACCACCGGGGGCTACACCTTC.